This is a list of T cell receptor beta chains from one sample in a study of T cell responses to AZD1222 COVID-19 vaccine. Here immunoSEQ multiplex PCR was the method, and the copy in TCRdb shows in-frame clones only, minus some. The sample has 150,000 to 200,000 clones, 80% to 95% seen once. The material was peripheral blood, obtained on day 0 of AZD1222 vaccination. These receptors came from an adult in good health. Both conserved end residues are part of each CDR3. The order of the fields is D gene, J gene, clone size, V gene, CDR3 DNA, CDR3 protein. A D gene is named only where the DNA matches it firmly. Part of the rows lack a size; the others show once, few, many or a class for expanded clones.

>-|TRBJ2-5|-|TRBV5-1
TGCGCCAGCAGCTTGGGTTACCAAGAGACCCAGTACTTC
CASSLGYQETQYF
>-|TRBJ2-2|-|TRBV3-1/TRBV3-2
TGTGCCAGCAGCCAACCTCAAGGATCCCACCCCGGGGAGCTGTTTTTT
CASSQPQGSHPGELFF
>-|TRBJ2-1|-|TRBV7-2
TGTGCCAGCAGCCCTCTAACGGGAGCGACCTACAATGAGCAGTTCTTC
CASSPLTGATYNEQFF
>TRBD2|TRBJ2-5|-|TRBV7-6
TGTGCCAGCAGCTCGCTCGGGACTAGCGGATGGGAGACCCAGTACTTC
CASSSLGTSGWETQYF
>-|TRBJ1-4|once|TRBV19
TGTGCCAGTAGTTTTTACAGACAAACGGGAGAAAAACTGTTTTTT
CASSFYRQTGEKLFF
>TRBD1|TRBJ2-3|once|TRBV10-1
TGCGCCAGCAGTGAACAGGGGGCTGGCACAGATACGCAGTATTTT
CASSEQGAGTDTQYF
>TRBD2|TRBJ2-5|-|TRBV3-1/TRBV3-2
TGTGCCAGCAGCCAAGGGGCGCTAGCGGGGGGGAAAGAGACCCAGTACTTC
CASSQGALAGGKETQYF
>-|TRBJ2-5|few|TRBV12-3/TRBV12-4
TGTGCCAGCAGTTTCAGGGAGACCCAGTACTTC
CASSFRETQYF
>TRBD1|TRBJ2-7|-|TRBV12-3/TRBV12-4
TGTGCCAGCAGGTTTGGACAGGGTCGTAAGCAGTACTTC
CASRFGQGRKQYF
>TRBD1|TRBJ1-6|-|TRBV30
TGTGCCTGGACCCTACCCTACAGGGGACATAATTCACCCCTCCACTTT
CAWTLPYRGHNSPLHF
>-|TRBJ1-6|-|TRBV2
TGTGCCAGCCTTCGGGACTTCTCTTCACCCCTCCACTTT
CASLRDFSSPLHF
>-|TRBJ2-7|-|TRBV18
TGTGCCAGCTCACAGGGTCGGCACGAGCAGTACTTC
CASSQGRHEQYF
>TRBD1|TRBJ1-4|-|TRBV4-2
TGTGCCAGCAGCCAAGAGACAGGGGGCGCAACTAATGAAAAACTGTTTTTT
CASSQETGGATNEKLFF
>TRBD1|TRBJ1-3|-|TRBV5-6
TGTGCCAGCAGCCCGACAGGGATAGGAGTTGCTGGAAACACCATATATTTT
CASSPTGIGVAGNTIYF